These T cell receptor beta chains were read from a single sample in a study of cytomegalovirus exposure and HLA in healthy donors. The assay was immunoSEQ multiplex PCR, and TCRdb's table has in-frame clones only and misses some. In the table there are about 130,000 clones, 65% to 90% of which are singletons. Material for sequencing was PBMCs. Every receptor here comes from a woman between 18 and 29 years old in good health and CMV-seropositive. CDR3s include the opening cysteine and the closing phenylalanine or tryptophan. D genes are given only for firm matches. The size entry is marked missing in some rows and otherwise reads once, few, many or a size class.

>TRBV2|TRBJ2-2|TRBD2|NA
CASRSQRGAGITGELFF
TGTGCCAGCAGATCCCAGAGAGGAGCGGGAATTACCGGGGAGCTGTTTTTT
>TRBV19|TRBJ1-5|NA|NA
CASSDSLGPQHF
TGTGCCAGTAGCGACAGCTTGGGGCCCCAGCATTTT
>TRBV19|TRBJ1-1|NA|NA
CASSIGGNTEAFF
TGTGCCAGTAGTATCGGAGGGAACACTGAAGCTTTCTTT
>TRBV4-1|TRBJ1-5|NA|NA
CASREAGGNQPQHF
TGCGCCAGCAGAGAAGCGGGGGGCAATCAGCCCCAGCATTTT
>TRBV11-2|TRBJ2-4|TRBD2|NA
CASSLGGGAGRAKNIQYF
TGTGCCAGCAGCTTAGGCGGGGGGGCTGGGCGGGCCAAAAACATTCAGTACTTC
>TRBV29-1|TRBJ1-2|NA|NA
CSAELWWGYTF
TGCAGCGCGGAGCTATGGTGGGGCTACACCTTC
>TRBV27|TRBJ1-1|TRBD1|NA
CASNKQGGEAEAFF
TGTGCCAGCAACAAACAGGGGGGGGAGGCTGAAGCTTTCTTT
>TRBV15|TRBJ2-1|TRBD1|NA
CATSRDTGGWFDEQFF
TGTGCCACCAGCAGAGACACAGGGGGCTGGTTCGATGAGCAGTTCTTC
>TRBV4-1|TRBJ2-7|NA|NA
CASSQERSVFYEQYF
TGCGCCAGCAGCCAAGAACGCTCGGTATTCTACGAGCAGTACTTC
>TRBV19|TRBJ2-1|TRBD2|NA
CASSPAGGPYEQFF
TGTGCCAGTAGCCCAGCGGGGGGGCCCTATGAGCAGTTCTTC
>TRBV25-1|TRBJ2-1|TRBD2|NA
CASSLGGGNSYNEQFF
TGTGCCAGCAGTCTCGGCGGGGGGAACTCCTACAATGAGCAGTTCTTC
>TRBV11-2|TRBJ2-5|TRBD2|NA
CASSLGTRTAETQYF
TGTGCCAGCAGCTTAGGGACTAGGACGGCGGAGACCCAGTACTTC
>TRBV11-2|TRBJ2-2|TRBD2|NA
CASRNLGGGTTGELFF
TGTGCCAGCAGAAACCTTGGCGGGGGGACCACCGGGGAGCTGTTTTTT
>TRBV4-2|TRBJ2-1|TRBD2|NA
CASSQTVGTSGVEQFF
TGTGCCAGCAGCCAAACTGTCGGGACTAGCGGGGTTGAGCAGTTCTTC
>TRBV4-1|TRBJ2-5|NA|NA
CASSQAGVGSETQYF
TGCGCCAGCAGCCAAGCGGGAGTTGGGAGTGAGACCCAGTACTTC
>TRBV27|TRBJ2-7|NA|NA
CASAPTYDSTYEQYF
TGTGCCAGCGCTCCGACTTATGACAGCACCTACGAGCAGTACTTC
>TRBV5-4|TRBJ2-5|NA|NA
CASTPGRGETQYF
TGTGCCAGCACCCCCGGCCGGGGGGAGACCCAGTACTTC
>TRBV11-2|TRBJ2-3|NA|NA
CASSLDGAYSTDTQYF
TGTGCCAGCAGCTTAGATGGGGCGTATAGCACAGATACGCAGTATTTT
>TRBV6-5|TRBJ2-1|NA|few
CASQGGTGGSDEQFF
TGTGCCAGCCAAGGCGGGACTGGGGGTTCTGATGAGCAGTTCTTC
>TRBV4-1|TRBJ2-5|TRBD1|NA
CASSPTIGTGYRETQYF
TGCGCCAGCAGCCCGACCATCGGGACAGGGTATAGAGAGACCCAGTACTTC
>TRBV7-2|TRBJ2-5|TRBD2|few
CASSPGDSGGAEETQYF
TGTGCCAGCAGCCCCGGGGATAGCGGGGGGGCCGAGGAGACCCAGTACTTC
>TRBV29-1|TRBJ2-2|NA|NA
CSGTDTYTGELFF
TGCAGCGGTACAGACACATACACCGGGGAGCTGTTTTTT
>TRBV9|TRBJ1-1|NA|NA
CAILGAEAFF
TGTGCCATTCTAGGGGCTGAAGCTTTCTTT
>TRBV4-3|TRBJ1-6|TRBD1|NA
CASSQEGYPQGRDSPLHF
TGCGCCAGCAGCCAAGAAGGGTACCCACAGGGGCGGGACTCACCCCTCCACTTT
>TRBV7-9|TRBJ2-2|NA|NA
CASSLSWADTGELFF
TGTGCCAGCAGCTTAAGCTGGGCAGACACCGGGGAGCTGTTTTTT
>TRBV7-9|TRBJ1-1|TRBD1|few
CASSPATGYGTEAFF
TGTGCCAGCAGCCCGGCGACAGGGTATGGCACTGAAGCTTTCTTT
>TRBV2|TRBJ1-4|TRBD1|NA
CASSEEQGVWEKLFF
TGTGCCAGCAGTGAAGAGCAGGGGGTTTGGGAAAAACTGTTTTTT
>TRBV7-3|TRBJ2-1|TRBD2|NA
CASSQERGGNEQFF
TGTGCCAGCAGCCAGGAACGGGGGGGTAATGAGCAGTTCTTC
>TRBV4-1|TRBJ1-1|NA|NA
CASSHPGGGRTEAFF
TGCGCCAGCAGCCATCCCGGGGGGGGGCGAACTGAAGCTTTCTTT
>TRBV6-1|TRBJ1-5|NA|NA
CASSTGILSNQPQHF
TGTGCCAGCAGTACAGGGATTCTAAGCAATCAGCCCCAGCATTTT
>TRBV6-1|TRBJ1-2|TRBD1|NA
CASRGQGSGYTF
TGTGCCAGCAGGGGACAGGGTAGCGGCTACACCTTC
>TRBV7-2|TRBJ1-4|NA|few
CASSLALAGNLFF
TGTGCCAGCAGCTTAGCGCTGGCAGGGAACCTGTTTTTT
>TRBV7-9|TRBJ2-7|NA|NA
CASSLVGSSYEQYF
TGTGCCAGCAGCTTAGTTGGGAGCTCCTACGAGCAGTACTTC
>TRBV19|TRBJ2-1|NA|NA
CASSIGQGYNEQFF
TGTGCCAGTAGTATAGGGCAGGGGTACAATGAGCAGTTCTTC
>TRBV6-1|TRBJ1-2|NA|NA
CASSDSPLNYGYTF
TGTGCCAGCAGTGATTCCCCTCTGAACTATGGCTACACCTTC
>TRBV27|TRBJ2-1|NA|NA
CASSHDRSSYNEQFF
TGTGCCAGCAGTCACGACCGGAGCTCCTACAATGAGCAGTTCTTC
>TRBV6-1|TRBJ2-7|TRBD2|NA
CAIQDTSGPYEQYF
TGTGCCATCCAGGATACTAGCGGCCCCTACGAGCAGTACTTC
>TRBV7-9|TRBJ2-2|TRBD2|NA
CASSLPGGDTGELFF
TGTGCCAGCAGCTTACCGGGGGGGGACACCGGGGAGCTGTTTTTT
>TRBV2|TRBJ2-3|TRBD1|NA
CASIYRGVGASTDTQYF
TGTGCCAGCATATACAGGGGGGTAGGAGCTAGCACAGATACGCAGTATTTT
>TRBV6-1|TRBJ2-7|NA|few
CASSTGYEQYF
TGTGCCAGCAGTACGGGGTACGAGCAGTACTTC
>TRBV7-6|TRBJ2-3|NA|NA
CASSPTGAGTDTQYF
TGTGCCAGCAGCCCGACAGGAGCGGGGACAGATACGCAGTATTTT
>TRBV13|TRBJ2-7|NA|NA
CASSLRSQGMYEQYF
TGTGCCAGCAGCTTACGTTCCCAGGGGATGTACGAGCAGTACTTC
>TRBV14|TRBJ1-1|NA|NA
CASSQPQTYTNTEAFF
TGTGCCAGCAGCCAACCACAGACCTACACGAACACTGAAGCTTTCTTT
>TRBV6-5|TRBJ1-4|NA|NA
CASSYGLGSEKLFF
TGTGCCAGCAGTTACGGTCTAGGGAGTGAAAAACTGTTTTTT
>TRBV12-5|TRBJ2-5|NA|NA
CASRGQETQYF
TGTGCTAGTAGGGGCCAAGAGACCCAGTACTTC
>TRBV10-2|TRBJ2-3|TRBD2|NA
CASSPLRGGTFTDTQYF
TGCGCCAGCAGCCCACTGCGCGGGGGGACTTTCACAGATACGCAGTATTTT
>TRBV6-6|TRBJ2-7|NA|NA
CASSYSGQVHYF
TGTGCCAGCAGTTACTCGGGGCAGGTGCATTACTTC
>TRBV11-2|TRBJ2-1|TRBD2|NA
CASSLADSGGENEQFF
TGTGCCAGCAGCTTAGCGGATAGCGGGGGAGAGAATGAGCAGTTCTTC
>TRBV11-2|TRBJ2-7|TRBD2|NA
CASSLVRQLADEQYF
TGTGCCAGCAGCTTAGTCCGACAGCTAGCGGACGAGCAGTACTTC
>TRBV9|TRBJ2-1|TRBD2|NA
CASTSETGLAGDYNEQFF
TGTGCCAGCACCTCCGAAACGGGACTAGCGGGGGACTACAATGAGCAGTTCTTC
>TRBV9|TRBJ1-1|NA|few
CASSPGEINTEAFF
TGTGCCAGCAGTCCCGGGGAGATAAACACTGAAGCTTTCTTT
>TRBV6-5|TRBJ1-1|NA|NA
CASSPQGGTEAFF
TGTGCCAGCAGTCCCCAGGGCGGCACTGAAGCTTTCTTT
>TRBV2|TRBJ1-2|TRBD1|few
CASSPGGPYGYTF
TGTGCCAGCAGTCCAGGGGGACCCTATGGCTACACCTTC
>TRBV27|TRBJ2-7|NA|NA
CASSSTLYEQYF
TGTGCCAGCAGTTCCACTCTCTACGAGCAGTACTTC
>TRBV7-9|TRBJ1-6|NA|NA
CASSLEQYNSPLHF
TGTGCCAGCAGCTTAGAACAGTATAATTCACCCCTCCACTTT
>TRBV6-5|TRBJ2-1|NA|NA
CASSYGPNEQFF
TGTGCCAGCAGTTACGGGCCTAATGAGCAGTTCTTC
>TRBV6-5|TRBJ2-2|NA|NA
CASSYQTWGGIGELFF
TGTGCCAGCAGTTACCAGACATGGGGGGGCATAGGGGAGCTGTTTTTT
>TRBV9|TRBJ2-2|NA|NA
CASSVGDTETGELFF
TGTGCCAGCAGCGTGGGGGACACCGAAACCGGGGAGCTGTTTTTT
>TRBV6-1|TRBJ2-7|TRBD1|NA
CASSGRDRSYEQYF
TGTGCCAGCAGTGGAAGGGACAGGTCCTACGAGCAGTACTTC